Following are 10 T cell receptor beta chains from one sample sequenced in a study of T-cell reconstitution after alpha-beta-depleted transplantation in children. Unique molecular identifiers were incorporated when the TCRbeta library was constructed. Via MiXCR, TCRdb re-called the PCR reads, giving one row per CDR3 protein. Of 220,000 or so distinct CDR3 sequences listed, under 9.5% are singletons. The sample consisted of PBMCs, mostly from graft donor cells, taken 180 days after TCRalphabeta/CD19-depleted stem cell transplant. Receptor source: a male patient between 5 and 17 years old who had a stem cell transplant for acute lymphoblastic leukemia, so the T cells may come from the graft donor.

Notes on this clonotype: Given a much more abundant clone one base away, this may be a read error. Without the conserved terminal phenylalanine or tryptophan, this CDR3 likely stems from a read error. The J gene is TRBJ1-4, the V gene TRBV20-1; D is perhaps TRBD1 (5 bases). Germline V gene lookup returns CDR1 DFQATT and CDR2 SNEGSKA (reference sequence). With 0 bases removed from V and 7 bases from J, the gap between germline ends came to 12 bases. CDR3 length: 14 residues. The CDR3 DNA is TGCAGTGCTAGAGATTCGAGGGGCGGTGAAAAACTGTTTATT. Amino acid sequence: CSARDSRGGEKLFI.

The table lists this clonotype with many counts. The chain employs TRBV7-2 and TRBJ2-3; 9 nucleotides line up with TRBD2. J gave up 3 bases and V 2 bases, and 12 bases lay outside the gene matches. The germline V gene has CDR1 SGHTA and CDR2 FQGNSA. This CDR3 has 18 residues. The CDR3 protein is CASSLSYRGLAGTDTQYF. In DNA form, the CDR3 reads TGTGCCAGCAGCTTATCGTATAGGGGGCTAGCGGGAACAGATACGCAGTATTTT.

This clonotype was recorded many times. The junction departs from germline at one end; a sequencing error may be responsible. The CDR3 sequence: CSARDRYRAGGTEAFF. The CDR3 DNA sequence: TGCAGTGCTCGAGACCGTTACAGGGCTGGGGGCACTGAAGCTTTCTTT. This sequence joins TRBV20-1 and TRBJ1-1, with D possibly matching TRBD1 (6 bases). Germline V gene data show CDR1 as DFQATT and CDR2 as SNEGSKA (reference sequence). This CDR3 region has 16 residues.

Written as DNA, the CDR3 is TGCGCCAGCAGCCAAGATAGGGACAGGCTCACAGATACGCAGTATTTT. It is translated as CASSQDRDRLTDTQYF. The chain links TRBV4-1 to TRBJ2-3, with 8 nucleotides matching TRBD1. CDR1 and CDR2 from the germline V gene are MGHRA and YSYEKL. This CDR3 has 16 amino acids. Trimming cost V 0 bases and J 2 bases; bases outside gene matches: 4.

For this clonotype: A much bigger clone sits one base away, suggesting this may be a read error. The V gene is TRBV12-3 or TRBV12-4, the J gene TRBJ2-7; D not certain. This CDR3 contains 12 residues. CDR3 in DNA: TGTGCCAGCAGTCCCGGATTCTACGGGCAGTACTTC. Translation gives CASSPGFYGQYF.

This clonotype has at least ten counts. The chain combines TRBV15 with TRBJ1-3, with a possible D match to TRBD1 (6 bases). Trimming cost V 0 bases and J 0 bases, with 18 bases left between them. The V gene's germline CDR1 is LNHNV and CDR2 YYDKDF (reference sequence). This CDR3 has 19 amino acids. CDR3 residues: CATSRDRTAWLSSGNTIYF. The CDR3 DNA is TGTGCCACCAGCAGAGATCGGACAGCTTGGCTGAGCTCTGGAAACACCATATATTTT.

About this clonotype itself: Being one base from a much bigger clone, this may be a read error. This rearrangement joins TRBV19 to TRBJ2-6; D not certain. The CDR3 has 15 residues. CDR1 is LNHDA and CDR2 is SQIVND in the germline V gene (reference sequence). CDR3: CACSIMRNGANVLTF. CDR3 nucleotide sequence: TGTGCCTGTAGTATCATGAGGAACGGGGCCAACGTCCTGACTTTC.

This clonotype was picked up many times. The rearrangement links TRBV11-2 to TRBJ2-3; D could derive from TRBD1 or TRBD2 (6 bases each). Germline values: CDR1 SGHAT, CDR2 FQNNGV. V lost 4 bases, J lost 4 bases, and 12 bases lay in between. This CDR3 contains 14 residues. The CDR3 is CASSSHGGPDTQYF. In nucleotides, the CDR3 is TGTGCCAGCAGCTCCCACGGGGGCCCAGATACGCAGTATTTT.

The sample holds many counts of this clonotype. This chain joins TRBV21-1 and TRBJ2-3; the table's D call TRBD2 went unverified against the DNA. TRBV21-1 is marked as a pseudogene. The CDR3 is 14 amino acids. CDR3 sequence: CASSPEDSTDTQYF. The CDR3 region has the DNA TGTGCCAGCAGCCCGGAGGATAGCACAGATACGCAGTATTTT.

This clonotype was detected ten times or more. This sequence joins TRBV27 and TRBJ2-5; TRBD2 matches at 14 bases. The V and J ends lost 5 bases and 7 bases, in that order; junction bases with no gene match: 3. This CDR3 contains 14 residues. In germline, CDR1 is MNHEY, CDR2 SMNVEV (reference sequence). The chain's CDR3 is CASSGTSGSGTQYF. Here the CDR3 DNA reads TGTGCCAGCAGTGGGACTAGCGGGAGTGGGACCCAGTACTTC.